This is a list of T cell receptor beta chains from one sample in a study of CD8 T cells in Susac syndrome. TCRdb re-analysed the immunoSEQ multiplex PCR reads in MiXCR, keeping a single row per CDR3 protein. Found here are 150,000 to 200,000 distinct CDR3 sequences, just under 95% of them singletons; the top ten hold 0.1%. The specimen sequenced was CD4+ T cells from PBMCs. The origin of the receptors is a human donor in good health. CDR3s include the opening cysteine and the closing phenylalanine or tryptophan. D genes are given only for firm matches. Some rows mark clone size as missing; the rest say once, few, many or name a class of expanded clone.

CDR3 protein,CDR3 DNA,CDR3 length,clone size,J gene,D gene,V gene
CASTRQGTNEKLFF,TGTGCCAGCACCCGACAGGGCACTAATGAAAAACTGTTTTTT,14,.,TRBJ1-4,TRBD1,TRBV3-1
CSARQRGADTQYF,TGCAGCGCAAGACAGAGAGGTGCAGATACGCAGTATTTT,13,.,TRBJ2-3,.,TRBV29-1
CSAGESGTGLYTEAFF,TGCAGTGCTGGTGAATCGGGGACAGGGCTTTACACTGAAGCTTTCTTT,16,.,TRBJ1-1,TRBD1,TRBV20-1
CASSLEGVRGTDTQYF,TGTGCCAGCAGCTTAGAGGGGGTTCGGGGCACAGATACGCAGTATTTT,16,.,TRBJ2-3,.,TRBV7-2
CSVGLAGDTQYF,TGCAGCGTTGGACTGGCGGGGGATACGCAGTATTTT,12,.,TRBJ2-3,.,TRBV29-1
CSLSGFSYNEQFF,TGCAGTCTTAGCGGGTTCTCCTACAATGAGCAGTTCTTC,13,once,TRBJ2-1,TRBD2,TRBV20-1
CSAARGSSYNEQFF,TGCAGCGCCGCGCGGGGAAGCTCCTACAATGAGCAGTTCTTC,14,.,TRBJ2-1,.,TRBV29-1
CASSQEWRTSGNLAKNIQYF,TGCGCCAGCAGCCAAGAATGGAGGACTAGCGGGAACCTAGCCAAAAACATTCAGTACTTC,20,.,TRBJ2-4,TRBD2,TRBV4-3
CSVWTGAETQYF,TGCAGCGTTTGGACAGGAGCAGAGACCCAGTACTTC,12,.,TRBJ2-5,TRBD1,TRBV29-1
CSARRASQETQYF,TGCAGTGCACGACGGGCTAGCCAAGAGACCCAGTACTTC,13,.,TRBJ2-5,.,TRBV20-1
CASSLYTGQPNYEQYF,TGTGCCAGCAGTTTATACACCGGACAGCCAAACTACGAGCAGTACTTC,16,once,TRBJ2-7,.,TRBV12-3/TRBV12-4
CATSPRQGADTQYF,TGTGCCACCAGCCCTAGACAGGGGGCAGATACGCAGTATTTT,14,.,TRBJ2-3,TRBD1,TRBV15
CSALTSGLYNEQFF,TGCAGTGCCCTGACTAGCGGACTATACAATGAGCAGTTCTTC,14,once,TRBJ2-1,TRBD2,TRBV20-1
CASSQETAGSYEQYF,TGTGCCAGCAGCCAAGAGACAGCGGGATCCTACGAGCAGTACTTC,15,.,TRBJ2-7,TRBD2,TRBV14
CASSLAYVEQYF,TGTGCCAGCAGCCTAGCGTACGTCGAGCAGTACTTC,12,.,TRBJ2-7,.,TRBV6-2/TRBV6-3
CASSFDPANYGYTF,TGTGCCAGCAGTTTTGATCCAGCTAACTATGGCTACACCTTC,14,.,TRBJ1-2,.,TRBV27
CASSHAPVNEQFF,TGTGCCAGCAGCCACGCCCCGGTGAATGAGCAGTTCTTC,13,.,TRBJ2-1,.,TRBV3-1
CASSVVGDTQYF,TGTGCCAGCAGCGTAGTTGGAGATACGCAGTATTTT,12,few,TRBJ2-3,.,TRBV9
CAWRGLESGELFF,TGTGCCTGGAGGGGACTAGAGTCCGGGGAGCTGTTTTTT,13,once,TRBJ2-2,TRBD2,TRBV30
CASSLRTGYDNQPQHF,TGTGCCAGCAGTTTACGGACAGGGTATGACAATCAGCCCCAGCATTTT,16,.,TRBJ1-5,TRBD1,TRBV28
CAWRAMGTGELFF,TGTGCCTGGAGGGCCATGGGCACCGGGGAGCTGTTTTTT,13,.,TRBJ2-2,.,TRBV30
CASNRDRGHLGTEAFF,TGTGCCAGCAACCGGGACAGGGGGCATTTAGGTACTGAAGCTTTCTTT,16,.,TRBJ1-1,TRBD1,TRBV6-6
CVVGRGYEQYF,TGTGTCGTGGGCCGGGGGTACGAGCAGTACTTC,11,once,TRBJ2-7,.,TRBV7-9
CSARTSRDRVDYGYTF,TGCAGTGCTAGGACCAGCCGGGACAGGGTGGATTATGGCTACACCTTC,16,.,TRBJ1-2,TRBD1,TRBV20-1
CASTLYSGRDNEQFF,TGTGCCAGCACTTTATATAGCGGGAGGGACAATGAGCAGTTCTTC,15,once,TRBJ2-1,TRBD2,TRBV12-3/TRBV12-4
CSAQDRSGQYF,TGCAGTGCACAGGACAGATCTGGGCAGTACTTC,11,.,TRBJ2-7,.,TRBV20-1
CATSPRTSGANEQFF,TGTGCCACCAGCCCCAGGACTAGCGGAGCTAATGAGCAGTTCTTC,15,.,TRBJ2-1,TRBD2,TRBV15
CASSLTGTGPHYYEQYF,TGTGCCAGCAGCTTGACCGGGACAGGGCCCCATTACTACGAGCAGTACTTC,17,.,TRBJ2-7,TRBD1,TRBV5-6
CASSEARGTGELFF,TGTGCCAGCAGTGAAGCGCGGGGAACCGGGGAGCTGTTTTTT,14,.,TRBJ2-2,.,TRBV2
CSARRSVPEEQYF,TGCAGTGCTAGGAGGAGCGTTCCGGAAGAGCAGTACTTC,13,.,TRBJ2-7,.,TRBV20-1
CATSDPGLSYEQYF,TGTGCCACCAGTGACCCGGGACTCTCCTACGAGCAGTACTTC,14,.,TRBJ2-7,.,TRBV24-1
CASSANTGELFF,TGTGCCAGCTCAGCTAACACCGGGGAGCTGTTTTTT,12,few,TRBJ2-2,.,TRBV6-2/TRBV6-3
CAWSVLQYGYTF,TGTGCCTGGAGTGTTTTACAATATGGCTACACCTTC,12,.,TRBJ1-2,.,TRBV30
CSASGPNEKLFF,TGCAGTGCGTCCGGGCCTAATGAAAAACTGTTTTTT,12,.,TRBJ1-4,.,TRBV20-1
CAWSAELSYEQYF,TGTGCCTGGAGTGCGGAGTTATCCTACGAGCAGTACTTC,13,once,TRBJ2-7,.,TRBV30
CASQGRAETQYF,TGTGCCAGCCAGGGAAGGGCGGAGACCCAGTACTTC,12,.,TRBJ2-5,.,TRBV6-2/TRBV6-3
CASSPDTPNQPQHF,TGCGCCAGCAGCCCGGACACCCCGAATCAGCCCCAGCATTTT,14,.,TRBJ1-5,.,TRBV5-1
CAWSGLAGNEQFF,TGTGCCTGGAGTGGTTTAGCGGGAAATGAGCAGTTCTTC,13,.,TRBJ2-1,TRBD2,TRBV30
CSARGLSSLADTQYF,TGCAGTGCCCGCGGACTCTCGAGTTTGGCAGATACGCAGTATTTT,15,.,TRBJ2-3,.,TRBV20-1
CSAREGLNYGYTF,TGCAGTGCTAGAGAGGGCCTTAACTATGGCTACACCTTC,13,.,TRBJ1-2,.,TRBV20-1
CAWSLRTGRDQPQHF,TGTGCCTGGAGTCTACGGACAGGGAGGGATCAGCCCCAGCATTTT,15,.,TRBJ1-5,TRBD1,TRBV30
CASSPTPSGANVLTF,TGTGCCAGCAGCCCAACACCTTCTGGGGCCAACGTCCTGACTTTC,15,once,TRBJ2-6,.,TRBV3-1
CSARGLEVEQFF,TGCAGTGCTCGAGGACTGGAAGTTGAGCAGTTCTTC,12,.,TRBJ2-1,.,TRBV20-1
CASRVRGTHYEQYF,TGTGCCAGCAGGGTTCGGGGCACACACTACGAGCAGTACTTC,14,.,TRBJ2-7,.,TRBV2
CASSPQGVTQETQYF,TGTGCCAGCAGCCCCCAGGGAGTGACCCAAGAGACCCAGTACTTC,15,.,TRBJ2-5,.,TRBV7-3
CASSQASRSSYNEQFF,TGTGCCAGCAGCCAAGCGTCCCGGAGCTCCTACAATGAGCAGTTCTTC,16,.,TRBJ2-1,.,TRBV3-1
CASSPRAATNEKLFF,TGTGCCAGCAGCCCCCGGGCCGCAACTAATGAAAAACTGTTTTTT,15,.,TRBJ1-4,.,TRBV7-8
CSVETGYNEQFF,TGCAGCGTTGAGACAGGTTACAATGAGCAGTTCTTC,12,.,TRBJ2-1,.,TRBV29-1
CASNRGLPAKNIQYF,TGCGCCAGCAACAGAGGTCTGCCAGCCAAAAACATTCAGTACTTC,15,.,TRBJ2-4,.,TRBV23-1
CATSAVTGGNGELFF,TGTGCCACCAGTGCCGTGACAGGGGGAAACGGGGAGCTGTTTTTT,15,.,TRBJ2-2,TRBD1,TRBV24-1
CASRRAGQTYEQYF,TGCGCCAGCAGACGAGCGGGACAAACCTACGAGCAGTACTTC,14,.,TRBJ2-7,.,TRBV5-1
CASREDSWIYGYTF,TGTGCCAGCAGAGAGGACAGCTGGATTTATGGCTACACCTTC,14,.,TRBJ1-2,.,TRBV6-5
CSAGTVRQIPNYGYTF,TGCAGTGCCGGGACAGTTCGACAAATTCCCAACTATGGCTACACCTTC,16,.,TRBJ1-2,TRBD1,TRBV20-1
CASSSEGGGIQYF,TGTGCCAGCAGTTCCGAGGGGGGTGGCATTCAGTACTTC,13,.,TRBJ2-4,.,TRBV4-2
CASSHGQGDTEAFF,TGTGCCAGCAGCCATGGACAGGGGGATACTGAAGCTTTCTTT,14,.,TRBJ1-1,TRBD1,TRBV7-9